These 23 T cell receptor beta chains share one sample of origin, sequenced in a study of read filtering for tumor transcriptome and immune sequencing. Molecular barcoded adaptors covering alpha/delta and beta/gamma chains were used on about 0.4 ug RNA. TCRdb reprocessed the reads with MiXCR, giving one entry per CDR3 protein. The profile shows some 130,000 distinct CDR3 sequences, 13% of them singletons. Sequencing was performed on a population of CD138-negative cells sorted from bone marrow. The receptors derive from a donor at least 40 years old with multiple myeloma.

This clonotype has at least ten counts. This sequence joins TRBV28 and TRBJ2-3; the D gene is possibly TRBD2 (6 bases). V dropped 3 bases and J dropped 4 bases, with 14 bases sitting between them. CDR3 size: 15 residues. Germline CDR1 and CDR2: MDHEN and SYDVKM. DNA for the CDR3: TGTGCCAGCAGTTTCGGGGGTCGAGCGTCAGATACGCAGTATTTT. Translation gives CASSFGGRASDTQYF.

This clonotype came up many times. The chain recombines TRBV19 with TRBJ1-6; D call uncertain. V was clipped by 4 bases and J by 5 bases, with 18 bases between them. The CDR3 length is 17 residues. Germline V gives CDR1 LNHDA, CDR2 SQIVND (reference sequence). The CDR3, as DNA: TGTGCCAGTAGTACGCGGGCCGATTCTAGACATAATTCACCCCTCCACTTT. This codes for CASSTRADSRHNSPLHF.

As regards this clonotype: This may be a read error, as it is one base from a much larger clone. This chain uses TRBV20-1 with TRBJ2-1; TRBD2 agrees at 8 bases. Germline CDR1 reads DFQATT; CDR2 reads SNEGSKA (reference sequence). CDR3 length: 16 amino acids. The CDR3 DNA follows: TGCAGTGCTAGAGATCCCGGGAGGGACTACCACAATGGGCAGTTCTTC. Translated, it gives CSARDPGRDYHNGQFF.

This clonotype was counted at least ten times. The rearrangement joins TRBV3-1 to TRBJ2-5; a weak D match, TRBD1 (6 bases). Trimming removed 3 bases at V and 4 bases at J, with 12 bases between. The V gene's germline CDR1 is LGHDT and CDR2 YNNKEL (reference sequence). The CDR3 runs 14 residues. The CDR3 bases are TGTGCCAGCAGCCAGGGGGCACAGGGAGAGACCCAGTACTTC. Its translation is CASSQGAQGETQYF.

This clonotype was seen ten or more times. The genes are TRBV20-1 and TRBJ1-1, with D perhaps TRBD1 (5 bases). Germline V gene data show CDR1 as DFQATT and CDR2 as SNEGSKA (reference sequence). V lost 5 bases and J lost 0, with 16 bases in between. The CDR3 runs to 15 residues. CDR3 in amino acids: CSASGEGQLNTEAFF. CDR3 bases: TGCAGTGCTTCAGGTGAGGGGCAGCTGAACACTGAAGCTTTCTTT.

This clonotype was recorded at least ten times. The J gene is TRBJ2-3, the V gene TRBV4-1; D possibly corresponds to TRBD2 (5 bases). V shed 1 base and J shed 3 bases, with 11 bases lying between them. The CDR3 length is 15 residues. Germline loops: CDR1 MGHRA, CDR2 YSYEKL. The CDR3 sequence is CASSQAEGSTDTQYF. The CDR3 coding sequence is TGCGCCAGCAGCCAAGCCGAGGGCAGTACAGATACGCAGTATTTT.

There are many counts of this clonotype. V is TRBV7-9 and J is TRBJ2-7, with D uncertain. CDR1 and CDR2 (germline): SEHNR, FQNEAQ (reference sequence). The CDR3 runs to 12 residues. V gave up 1 base and J gave up 3 bases, with 4 bases separating them. In DNA form, the CDR3 reads TGTGCCAGCAGCTTAGTTCACTACGAGCAGTACTTC. Protein: CASSLVHYEQYF.

This clonotype was recorded at least ten times. V is TRBV20-1 and J is TRBJ1-5, with D possibly being TRBD1 (5 bases). Trimming took 0 bases from V and 5 from J, leaving 8 bases between them. Germline V gene lookup returns CDR1 DFQATT and CDR2 SNEGSKA (reference sequence). This CDR3 contains 13 residues. For the CDR3, the DNA is TGCAGTGCTAGAGAGCCGGGGGATCAGCCCCAGCATTTT. This encodes CSAREPGDQPQHF.

This clonotype was recorded at least ten times. The chain recombines TRBV5-1 with TRBJ2-1; D is uncertain. The CDR3 is 13 residues long. Germline values: CDR1 SGHRS, CDR2 YFSETQ. V was pared by 0 bases and J by 7 bases, with 8 bases between. The CDR3 coding sequence is TGCGCCAGCAGCTTGGGGCTTCTGAATGAGCAGTTCTTC. This gives the protein CASSLGLLNEQFF.

The chain couples TRBV11-2 to TRBJ2-7; TRBD1 agrees at 9 bases. The CDR3 has 13 residues. Germline assignment: CDR1 SGHAT and CDR2 FQNNGV. The V gene end was trimmed by 8 bases and the J gene end by 4 bases; junction bases not matched to a gene: 6. In nucleotides, the CDR3 is TGTGCCAGCGGCCGGACAGGGGAATACGAGCAGTACTTC. This codes for CASGRTGEYEQYF. The whole variable domain, remainder taken from reference TRBV11-2 and TRBJ2-7, is EAGVAQSPRYKIIEKRQSVAFWCNPISGHATLYWYQQILGQGPKLLIQFQNNGVVDDSQLPKDRFSAERLKGVDSTLKIQPAKLEDSAVYLCASGRTGEYEQYFGPGTRLTVT.

About this clonotype: At one end, the junction sequence differs from germline, possibly due to a read error. The rearrangement links TRBV6-5 to TRBJ2-7; the match to TRBD1 covers 8 bases. Germline V gene sequence: CDR1 MNHEY, CDR2 SVGAGI. The CDR3 is 14 residues long. The CDR3 here is CASSYSTTGGEQYF. For the CDR3, the DNA is TGCGCCAGCAGTTACTCGACCACAGGGGGCGAGCAGTACTTC.

The count of this clonotype is one. This may come from a read error, since a much larger clone is one base off. The rearrangement joins TRBV7-2 to TRBJ1-2, with D possibly matching TRBD1 (5 bases). Trimming cost V 1 base and J 0 bases, with 12 bases left between them. Germline assignment: CDR1 SGHTA and CDR2 FQGNSA. The CDR3 has 16 amino acids. The CDR3 reads CASSLGRGVSNYGYTF. For the CDR3, the DNA is TGTGCCAGCAGCTTAGGAAGAGGGGTCTCTAACTATGGCTACACCTTC.

The rearrangement uses TRBV5-1 and TRBJ2-7; 8 bases line up with TRBD2. The CDR3 extends over 14 amino acids. Per germline, CDR1 SGHRS and CDR2 YFSETQ. J gave up 2 bases and V 1 base, and 2 bases lay outside the gene matches. CDR3 in DNA: TGCGCCAGCAGCTTGAGAGCGGGGGCCTACGAGCAGTACTTC. The encoded protein is CASSLRAGAYEQYF.

This clonotype was observed a handful of times. The chain links TRBV6-1 to TRBJ2-1; D possibly corresponds to TRBD2 (6 bases). The CDR3 is made up of 14 amino acids. CDR1 MNHNS and CDR2 SASEGT come from the germline V gene. Trimming took off 2 bases at V and 9 bases at J, with 14 bases between the two ends. CDR3 sequence (DNA): TGTGCCAGCAGTGAAATTCGGGGGTCTCTTGAGCAGTTCTTC. Amino acids: CASSEIRGSLEQFF.

To note about this clonotype: This may arise from a read error, as a much more abundant clone is one base away. The chain carries TRBV7-2 and TRBJ2-7; 7 nucleotides match TRBD1. CDR3 length: 15 residues. From germline, CDR1 is SGHTA and CDR2 FQGNSA. Here the CDR3 DNA reads TGTGCCAGCAGCCCCCAGACAGGGTTTGAGTACGAGCGGTACTTC. This codes for CASSPQTGFEYERYF.

This clonotype was observed a handful of times. For the CDR3, the DNA is TGCAGTGCTAGGAGCGACTCCTACGAGCAGTACTTC. Protein: CSARSDSYEQYF. The chain links TRBV20-1 to TRBJ2-7; no clear D gene. CDR1 DFQATT and CDR2 SNEGSKA come from the germline V gene (reference sequence). CDR3 length equals 12 residues. The V gene lost 3 bases and the J gene lost 0 bases, with 6 bases spanning the gap.

This clonotype showed up many times. This rearrangement joins TRBV30 to TRBJ1-1, with D unresolved. Trimming took off 4 bases at V and 6 bases at J, with 12 bases between the two ends. The CDR3 runs 12 residues. The germline V gene encodes CDR1 GTSNPN and CDR2 SVGIG (reference sequence). CDR3 sequence reads: CAWKGVYAEAFF. In DNA form, the CDR3 reads TGTGCCTGGAAGGGAGTTTACGCTGAAGCTTTCTTT.

This clonotype was found many times. The chain couples TRBV14 to TRBJ1-1; tentatively, D is TRBD1 (5 bases). The CDR3 extends over 16 amino acids. V was trimmed by 2 bases and J by 0 bases, leaving 13 bases between them. CDR1 SGHDN and CDR2 FVKESK come from the germline V gene. The CDR3 DNA reads TGTGCCAGCAGCCAACCCGGACAAAGAATGAACACTGAAGCTTTCTTT. It specifies CASSQPGQRMNTEAFF.

This clonotype has a count of ten or more. The chain carries TRBV7-9 and TRBJ2-1; D gene ambiguous. Trimming took 3 bases from V and 1 from J, leaving 7 bases between them. The CDR3 loop spans 14 amino acids. Germline V gives CDR1 SEHNR, CDR2 FQNEAQ (reference sequence). Here the CDR3 reads CASSFSVSYNEQFF. The CDR3 bases are TGTGCCAGCAGCTTCAGCGTATCCTACAATGAGCAGTTCTTC.

A few counts support this clonotype. The V call is TRBV7-3, the J call TRBJ2-3; 12 bases map to TRBD2. Looked up from germline, CDR1 is SGHTA and CDR2 is FQGTGA. V gave up 5 bases and J gave up 4 bases; unmatched junction bases: 7. The CDR3 sequence is 16 residues long. CDR3 in amino acids: CASSAGLAGVSDTQYF. The CDR3, as DNA: TGTGCCAGCAGCGCGGGACTAGCGGGTGTCTCAGATACGCAGTATTTT.

This clonotype was observed many times. This chain joins TRBV10-3 and TRBJ2-1; no clear D. Germline values: CDR1 ENHRY, CDR2 SYGVKD. The V end lost 3 bases, the J end lost 6 bases, and 15 bases lay between the germline ends. CDR3 length: 15 amino acids. CDR3 residues: CAISDLAETGNEQFF. The CDR3 DNA follows: TGTGCCATCAGTGATTTGGCGGAGACGGGCAATGAGCAGTTCTTC.

This clonotype has at least ten counts. This sequence joins TRBV11-2 and TRBJ2-3, with 10 bases identical to TRBD2. V was pared by 2 bases and J by 5 bases, with 10 bases of the junction left unmatched. Germline CDR1 is SGHAT and CDR2 is FQNNGV. This CDR3 has 17 residues. CDR3 sequence: CASSLNPSGRGGDTQYF. The CDR3 DNA is TGTGCCAGCAGCTTAAATCCCAGCGGGAGGGGCGGAGATACGCAGTATTTT.

This clonotype was seen ten or more times. The V and J genes are TRBV6-6 and TRBJ2-5, with unresolved D. This CDR3 comprises 13 residues. CDR1 is MNHNY and CDR2 is SVGAGI in the germline V gene (reference sequence). The V end lost 2 bases, the J end lost 5 bases, and 9 bases lay between the germline ends. CDR3 sequence: CASSYRDGETQYF. The CDR3 DNA reads as TGTGCCAGCAGTTACAGGGATGGGGAGACCCAGTACTTC.